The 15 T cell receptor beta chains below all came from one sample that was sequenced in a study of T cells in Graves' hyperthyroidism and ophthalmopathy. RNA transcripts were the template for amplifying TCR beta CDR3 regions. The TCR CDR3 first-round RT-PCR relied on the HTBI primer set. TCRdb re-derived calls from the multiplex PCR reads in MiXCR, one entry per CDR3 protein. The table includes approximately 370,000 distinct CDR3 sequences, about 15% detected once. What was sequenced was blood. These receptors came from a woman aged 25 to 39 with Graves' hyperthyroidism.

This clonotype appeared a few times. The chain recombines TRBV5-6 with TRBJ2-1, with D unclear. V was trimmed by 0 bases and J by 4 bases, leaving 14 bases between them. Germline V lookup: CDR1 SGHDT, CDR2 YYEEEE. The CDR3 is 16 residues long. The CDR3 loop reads CASSLDTHASYNEQFF. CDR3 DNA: TGTGCCAGCAGCTTGGATACGCACGCCTCTTACAATGAGCAGTTCTTC.

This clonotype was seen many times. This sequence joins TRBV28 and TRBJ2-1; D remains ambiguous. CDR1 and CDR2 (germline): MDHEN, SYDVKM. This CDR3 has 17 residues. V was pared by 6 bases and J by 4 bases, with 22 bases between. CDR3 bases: TGTGCCAGCAGGCCCTCAGATCACGATCTGCTTTACAATGAGCAGTTCTTC. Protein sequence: CASRPSDHDLLYNEQFF.

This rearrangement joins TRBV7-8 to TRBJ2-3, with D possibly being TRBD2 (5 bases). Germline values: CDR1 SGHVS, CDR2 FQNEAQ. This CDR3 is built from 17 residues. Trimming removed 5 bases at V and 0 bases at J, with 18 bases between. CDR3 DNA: TGTGCCAGCAGCCAAGATCTAGCTCCTATTAGCACAGATACGCAGTATTTT. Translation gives CASSQDLAPISTDTQYF. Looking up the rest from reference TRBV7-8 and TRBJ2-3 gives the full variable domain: GAGVSQSPRYKVAKRGQDVALRCDPISGHVSLFWYQQALGQGPEFLTYFQNEAQLDKSGLPSDRFFAERPEGSVSTLKIQRTQQEDSAVYLCASSQDLAPISTDTQYFGPGTRLTVL.

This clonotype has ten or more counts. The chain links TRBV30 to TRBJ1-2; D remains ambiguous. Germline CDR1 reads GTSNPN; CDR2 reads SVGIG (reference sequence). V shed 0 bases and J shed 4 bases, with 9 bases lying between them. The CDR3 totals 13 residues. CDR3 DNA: TGTGCCTGGAGTGTAGGGCAGCCCTATGGCTACACCTTC. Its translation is CAWSVGQPYGYTF.

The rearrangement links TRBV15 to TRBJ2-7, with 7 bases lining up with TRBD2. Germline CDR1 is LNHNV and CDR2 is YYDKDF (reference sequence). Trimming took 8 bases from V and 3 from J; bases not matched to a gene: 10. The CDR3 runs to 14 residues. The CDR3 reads CATSLGGDLYEQYF. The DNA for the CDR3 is TGTGCCACCTCCCTTGGGGGGGATCTCTACGAGCAGTACTTC.

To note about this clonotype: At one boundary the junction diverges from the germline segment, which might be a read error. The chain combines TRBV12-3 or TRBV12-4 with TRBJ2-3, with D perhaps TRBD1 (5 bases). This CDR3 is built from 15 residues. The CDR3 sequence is CTSSLGDFSTDTQYF. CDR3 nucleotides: TGTACCAGCAGTTTAGGGGATTTCAGCACAGATACGCAGTATTTT.

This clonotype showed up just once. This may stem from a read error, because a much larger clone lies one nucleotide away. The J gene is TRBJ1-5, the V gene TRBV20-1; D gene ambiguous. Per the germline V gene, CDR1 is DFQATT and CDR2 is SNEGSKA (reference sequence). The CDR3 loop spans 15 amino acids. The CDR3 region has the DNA TGCAGTGCTAGAATCGATCCGCTAAGCAGTCAGCCCCAGCATTTT. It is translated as CSARIDPLSSQPQHF.

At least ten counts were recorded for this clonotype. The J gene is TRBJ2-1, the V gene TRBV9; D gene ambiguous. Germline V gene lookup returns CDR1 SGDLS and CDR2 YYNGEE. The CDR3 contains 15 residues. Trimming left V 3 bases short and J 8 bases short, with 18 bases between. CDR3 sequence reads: CASSDRVMGRDEQFF. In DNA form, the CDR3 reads TGTGCCAGCAGCGACCGGGTCATGGGAAGGGATGAGCAGTTCTTC.

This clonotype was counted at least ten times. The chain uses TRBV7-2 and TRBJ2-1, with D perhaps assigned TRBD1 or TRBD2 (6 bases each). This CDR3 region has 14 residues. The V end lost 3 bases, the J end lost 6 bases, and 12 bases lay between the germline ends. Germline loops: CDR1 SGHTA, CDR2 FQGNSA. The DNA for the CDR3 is TGTGCCAGCAGCTTTTTCCCGGGGGCCAATGAGCAGTTCTTC. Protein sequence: CASSFFPGANEQFF.

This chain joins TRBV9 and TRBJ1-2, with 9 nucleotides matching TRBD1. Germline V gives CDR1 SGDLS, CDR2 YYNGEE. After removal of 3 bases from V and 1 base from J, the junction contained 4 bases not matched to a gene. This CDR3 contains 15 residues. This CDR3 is CASSGGQGLNYGYTF. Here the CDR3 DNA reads TGTGCCAGCAGCGGGGGACAGGGCCTTAACTATGGCTACACCTTC.

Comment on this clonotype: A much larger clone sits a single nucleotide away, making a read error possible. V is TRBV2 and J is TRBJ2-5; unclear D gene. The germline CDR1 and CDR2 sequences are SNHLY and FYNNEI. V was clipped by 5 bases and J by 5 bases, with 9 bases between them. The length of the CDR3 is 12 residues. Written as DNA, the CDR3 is TGTGCCAGCAGTTGGAGAAGGGAGACCCAGTACTTC. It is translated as CASSWRRETQYF.

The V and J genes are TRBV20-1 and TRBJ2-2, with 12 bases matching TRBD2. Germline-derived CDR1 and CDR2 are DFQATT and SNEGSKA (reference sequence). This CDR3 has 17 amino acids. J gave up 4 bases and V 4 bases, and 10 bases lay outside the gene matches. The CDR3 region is CSAIPTSGRLGTGELFF. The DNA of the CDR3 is TGCAGTGCTATCCCTACTAGCGGGAGGCTCGGCACCGGGGAGCTGTTTTTT.

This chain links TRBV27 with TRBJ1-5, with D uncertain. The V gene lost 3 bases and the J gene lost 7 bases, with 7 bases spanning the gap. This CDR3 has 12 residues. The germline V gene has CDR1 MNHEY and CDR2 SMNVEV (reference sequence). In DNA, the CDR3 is TGTGCCAGCAGTTTCCCTGACCAGCCCCAGCATTTT. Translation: CASSFPDQPQHF.

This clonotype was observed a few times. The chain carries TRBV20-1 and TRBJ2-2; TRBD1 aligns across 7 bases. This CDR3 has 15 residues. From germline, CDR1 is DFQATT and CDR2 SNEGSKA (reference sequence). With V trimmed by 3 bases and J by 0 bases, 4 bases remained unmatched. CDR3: CSARAGTANTGELFF. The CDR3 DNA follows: TGCAGTGCTAGGGCCGGGACAGCGAACACCGGGGAGCTGTTTTTT.

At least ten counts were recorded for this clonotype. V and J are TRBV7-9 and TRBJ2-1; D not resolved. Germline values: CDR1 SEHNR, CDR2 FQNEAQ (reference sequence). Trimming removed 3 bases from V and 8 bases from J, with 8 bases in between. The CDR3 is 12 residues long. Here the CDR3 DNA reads TGTGCCAGCAGCTTCCGCCTAGATGAGCAGTTCTTC. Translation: CASSFRLDEQFF.